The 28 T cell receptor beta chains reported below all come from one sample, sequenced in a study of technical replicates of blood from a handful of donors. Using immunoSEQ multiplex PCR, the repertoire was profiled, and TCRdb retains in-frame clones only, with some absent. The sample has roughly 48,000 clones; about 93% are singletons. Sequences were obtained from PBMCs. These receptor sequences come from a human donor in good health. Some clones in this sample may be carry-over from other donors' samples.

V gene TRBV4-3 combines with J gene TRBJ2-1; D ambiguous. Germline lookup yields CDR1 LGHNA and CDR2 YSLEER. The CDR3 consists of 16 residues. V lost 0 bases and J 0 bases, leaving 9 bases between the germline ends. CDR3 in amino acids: CASSQELISSYNEQFF. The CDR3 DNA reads TGCGCCAGCAGCCAAGAACTGATTAGCTCCTACAATGAGCAGTTCTTC.

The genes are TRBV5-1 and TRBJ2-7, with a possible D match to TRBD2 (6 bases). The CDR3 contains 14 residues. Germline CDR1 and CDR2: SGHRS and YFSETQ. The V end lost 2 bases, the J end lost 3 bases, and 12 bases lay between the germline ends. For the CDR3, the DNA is TGCGCCAGCAGCTTTAAAGCGGGTAACTACGAGCAGTACTTC. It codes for CASSFKAGNYEQYF.

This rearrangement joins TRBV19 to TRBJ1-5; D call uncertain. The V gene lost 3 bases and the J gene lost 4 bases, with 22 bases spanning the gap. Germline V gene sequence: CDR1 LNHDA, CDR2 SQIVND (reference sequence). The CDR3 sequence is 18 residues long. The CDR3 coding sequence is TGTGCCAGTAGTATGACGCTTGGCGGCGGAAGGCTTAATCAGCCCCAGCATTTT. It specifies CASSMTLGGGRLNQPQHF. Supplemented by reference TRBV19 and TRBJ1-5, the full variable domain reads DGGITQSPKYLFRKEGQNVTLSCEQNLNHDAMYWYRQDPGQGLRLIYYSQIVNDFQKGDIAEGYSVSREKKESFPLTVTSAQKNPTAFYLCASSMTLGGGRLNQPQHFGDGTRLSIL.

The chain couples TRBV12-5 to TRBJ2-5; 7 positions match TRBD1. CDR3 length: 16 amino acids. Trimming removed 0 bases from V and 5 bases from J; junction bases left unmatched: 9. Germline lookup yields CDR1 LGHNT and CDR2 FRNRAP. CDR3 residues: CASGLVLRGQVETQYF. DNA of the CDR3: TGTGCTAGTGGTTTGGTACTGAGGGGGCAGGTGGAGACCCAGTACTTC.

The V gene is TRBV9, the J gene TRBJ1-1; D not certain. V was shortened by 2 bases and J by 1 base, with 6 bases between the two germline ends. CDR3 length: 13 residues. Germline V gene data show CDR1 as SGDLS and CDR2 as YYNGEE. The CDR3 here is CASSVGRNTEAFF. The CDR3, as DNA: TGTGCCAGCAGCGTTGGCAGGAACACTGAAGCTTTCTTT.

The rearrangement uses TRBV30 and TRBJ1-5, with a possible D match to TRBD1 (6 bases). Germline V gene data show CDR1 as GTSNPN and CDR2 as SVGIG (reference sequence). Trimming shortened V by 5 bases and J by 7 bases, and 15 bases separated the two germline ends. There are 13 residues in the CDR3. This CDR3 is CAWGRGAGQPQHF. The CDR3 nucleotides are TGTGCCTGGGGCCGGGGGGCCGGGCAGCCCCAGCATTTT.

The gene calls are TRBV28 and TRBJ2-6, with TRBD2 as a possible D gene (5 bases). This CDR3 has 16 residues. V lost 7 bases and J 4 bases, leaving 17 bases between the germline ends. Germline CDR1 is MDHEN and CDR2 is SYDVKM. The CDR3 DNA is TGTGCCAGCACTAATACTGGTCCGGGAGGGGCCAACGTCCTGACTTTC. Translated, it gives CASTNTGPGGANVLTF. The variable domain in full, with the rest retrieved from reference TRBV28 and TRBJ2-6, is DVKVTQSSRYLVKRTGEKVFLECVQDMDHENMFWYRQDPGLGLRLIYFSYDVKMKEKGDIPEGYSVSREKKERFSLILESASTNQTSMYLCASTNTGPGGANVLTFGAGSRLTVL.

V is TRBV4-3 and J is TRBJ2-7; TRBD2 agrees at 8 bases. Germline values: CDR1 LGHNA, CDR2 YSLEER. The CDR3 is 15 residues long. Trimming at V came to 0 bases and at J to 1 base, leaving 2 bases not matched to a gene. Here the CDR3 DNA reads TGCGCCAGCAGCCAAGATATAGCGGGATCCTACGAGCAGTACTTC. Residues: CASSQDIAGSYEQYF.

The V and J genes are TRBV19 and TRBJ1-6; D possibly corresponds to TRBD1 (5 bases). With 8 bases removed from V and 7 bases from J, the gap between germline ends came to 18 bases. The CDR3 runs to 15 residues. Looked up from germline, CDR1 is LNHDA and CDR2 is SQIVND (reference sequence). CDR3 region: CASSAGKVGNSPLHF. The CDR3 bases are TGTGCCAGTTCGGCAGGGAAGGTAGGCAATTCACCCCTCCACTTT.

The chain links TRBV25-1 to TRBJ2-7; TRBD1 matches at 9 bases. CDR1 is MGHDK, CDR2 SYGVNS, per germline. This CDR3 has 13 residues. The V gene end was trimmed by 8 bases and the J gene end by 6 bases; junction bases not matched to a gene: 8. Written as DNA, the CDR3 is TGTGCCAGCGGAAACACAGGGGGCAGCGAGCAGTACTTC. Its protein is CASGNTGGSEQYF.

CDR3 loop: CSVPVGGELFF. CDR3 in DNA: TGCAGCGTTCCTGTCGGCGGGGAGCTGTTTTTT. The J gene is TRBJ2-2, the V gene TRBV29-1; D is uncertain. CDR3 length: 11 residues. Germline CDR1 reads SQVTM; CDR2 reads ANQGSEA. Trimming cost V 5 bases and J 7 bases, with 8 bases left between them.

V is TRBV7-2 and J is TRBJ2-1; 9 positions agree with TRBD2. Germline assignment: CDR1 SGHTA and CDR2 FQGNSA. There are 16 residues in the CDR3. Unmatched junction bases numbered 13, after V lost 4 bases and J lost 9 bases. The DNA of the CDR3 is TGTGCCAGCAGCTCCCCAGGGGAAAAGCGGGGGGTTGAGCAGTTCTTC. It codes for CASSSPGEKRGVEQFF.

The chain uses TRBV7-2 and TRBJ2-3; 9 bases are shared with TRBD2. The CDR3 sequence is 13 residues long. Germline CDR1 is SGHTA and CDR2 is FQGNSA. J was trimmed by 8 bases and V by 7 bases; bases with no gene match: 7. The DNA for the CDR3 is TGTGCCAGCAATGGCGGGGGGGCTCGTACGCAGTATTTT. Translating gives CASNGGGARTQYF.

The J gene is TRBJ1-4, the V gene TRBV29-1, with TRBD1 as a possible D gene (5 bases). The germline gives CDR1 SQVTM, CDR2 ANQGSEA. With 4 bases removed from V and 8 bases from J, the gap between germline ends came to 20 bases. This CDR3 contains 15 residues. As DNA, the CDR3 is TGCAGCGTTGGACGAGAGGAGCGGGGCCGGGAAAAACTGTTTTTT. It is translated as CSVGREERGREKLFF.

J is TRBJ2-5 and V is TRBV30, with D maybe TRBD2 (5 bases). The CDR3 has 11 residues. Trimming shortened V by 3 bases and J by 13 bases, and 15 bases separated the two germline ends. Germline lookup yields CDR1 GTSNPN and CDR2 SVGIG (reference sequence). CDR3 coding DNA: TGTGCCTGGAGCGCCGGGGTCGTTTGGTACTTC. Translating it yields CAWSAGVVWYF.

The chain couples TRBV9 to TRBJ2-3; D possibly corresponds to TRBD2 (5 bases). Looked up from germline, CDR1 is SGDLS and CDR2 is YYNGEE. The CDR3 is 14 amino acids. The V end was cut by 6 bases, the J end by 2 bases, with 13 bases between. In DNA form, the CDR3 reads TGTGCCAGCAACGTCGCGGGTTTCACAGATACGCAGTATTTT. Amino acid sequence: CASNVAGFTDTQYF.

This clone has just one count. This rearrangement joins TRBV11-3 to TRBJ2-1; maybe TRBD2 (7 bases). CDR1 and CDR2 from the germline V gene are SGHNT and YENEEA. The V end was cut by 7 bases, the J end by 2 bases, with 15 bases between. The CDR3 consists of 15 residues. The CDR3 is CASTGGRRTYNEQFF. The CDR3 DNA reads TGTGCCAGCACCGGGGGGCGCAGGACCTACAATGAGCAGTTCTTC.

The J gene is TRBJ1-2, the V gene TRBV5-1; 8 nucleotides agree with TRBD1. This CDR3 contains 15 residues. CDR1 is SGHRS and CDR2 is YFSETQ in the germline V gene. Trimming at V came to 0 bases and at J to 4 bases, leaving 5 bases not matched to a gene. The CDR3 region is CASSLGTGWSYGYTF. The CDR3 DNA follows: TGCGCCAGCAGCTTGGGGACAGGGTGGAGCTATGGCTACACCTTC. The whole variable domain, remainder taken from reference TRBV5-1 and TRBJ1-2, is KAGVTQTPRYLIKTRGQQVTLSCSPISGHRSVSWYQQTPGQGLQFLFEYFSETQRNKGNFPGRFSGRQFSNSRSEMNVSTLELGDSALYLCASSLGTGWSYGYTFGSGTRLTVV.

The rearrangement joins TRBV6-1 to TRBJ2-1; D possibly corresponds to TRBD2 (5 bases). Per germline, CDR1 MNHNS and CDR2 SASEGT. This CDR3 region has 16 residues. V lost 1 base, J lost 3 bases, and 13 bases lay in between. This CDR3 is CASSEVASSYYNEQFF. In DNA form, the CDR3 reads TGTGCCAGCAGTGAAGTGGCCTCTAGCTACTACAATGAGCAGTTCTTC.

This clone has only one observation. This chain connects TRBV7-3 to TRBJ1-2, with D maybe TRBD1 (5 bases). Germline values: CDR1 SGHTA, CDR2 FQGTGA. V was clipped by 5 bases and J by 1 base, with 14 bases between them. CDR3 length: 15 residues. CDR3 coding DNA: TGTGCCAGCAGCCCTGGGGGGTTCAATAACTATGGCTACACCTTC. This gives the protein CASSPGGFNNYGYTF.

The CDR3 is CAIRGGGDNEKLFF. The CDR3 DNA is TGTGCCATCCGAGGTGGGGGGGATAATGAAAAACTGTTTTTT. The chain couples TRBV10-3 to TRBJ1-4, with D tentatively TRBD1 (5 bases). Trimming took off 8 bases at V and 4 bases at J, with 14 bases between the two ends. The CDR3 consists of 14 residues. Germline V CDR1 and CDR2: ENHRY, SYGVKD.

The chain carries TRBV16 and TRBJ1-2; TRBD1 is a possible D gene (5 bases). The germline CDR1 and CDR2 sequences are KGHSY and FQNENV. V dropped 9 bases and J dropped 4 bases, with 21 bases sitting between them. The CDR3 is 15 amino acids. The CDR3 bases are TGTGCCAGTCGCCCTGGGGCCTTCCTATTCTATGGCTACACCTTC. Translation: CASRPGAFLFYGYTF.

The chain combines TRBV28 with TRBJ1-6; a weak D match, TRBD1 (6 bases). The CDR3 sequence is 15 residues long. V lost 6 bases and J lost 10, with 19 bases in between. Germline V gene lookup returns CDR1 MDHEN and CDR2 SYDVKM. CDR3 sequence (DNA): TGTGCCAGCAGGCGGGGGCGGGTTCTAGGGTCACCCCTCCACTTT. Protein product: CASRRGRVLGSPLHF.

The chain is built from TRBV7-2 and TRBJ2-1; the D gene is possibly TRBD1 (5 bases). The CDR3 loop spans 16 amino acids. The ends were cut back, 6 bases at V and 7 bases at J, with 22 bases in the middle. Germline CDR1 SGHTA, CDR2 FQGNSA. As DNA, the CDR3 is TGTGCCAGCAGTAGATCTGGCAGCCTCTCAGGGAATGAGCAGTTCTTC. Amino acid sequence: CASSRSGSLSGNEQFF.

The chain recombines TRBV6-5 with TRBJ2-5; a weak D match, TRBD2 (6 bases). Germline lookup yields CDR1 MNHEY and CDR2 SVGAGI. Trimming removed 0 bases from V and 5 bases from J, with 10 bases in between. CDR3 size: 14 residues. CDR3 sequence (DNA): TGTGCCAGCAGTTACTCCCCGGGGGAGGAGACCCAGTACTTC. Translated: CASSYSPGEETQYF.

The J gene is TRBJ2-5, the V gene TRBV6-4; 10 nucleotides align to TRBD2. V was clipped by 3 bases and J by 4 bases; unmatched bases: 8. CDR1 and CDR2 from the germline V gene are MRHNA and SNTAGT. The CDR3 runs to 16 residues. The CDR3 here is CASSEGASGGAETQYF. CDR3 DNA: TGTGCCAGCAGTGAAGGAGCCAGCGGGGGGGCAGAGACCCAGTACTTC.

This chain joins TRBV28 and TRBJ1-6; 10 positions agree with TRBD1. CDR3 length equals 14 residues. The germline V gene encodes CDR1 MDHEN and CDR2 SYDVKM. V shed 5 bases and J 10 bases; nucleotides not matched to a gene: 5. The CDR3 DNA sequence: TGTGCCAGCAGTCCCGGACAGGGGGGATCACCCCTCCACTTT. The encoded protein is CASSPGQGGSPLHF.

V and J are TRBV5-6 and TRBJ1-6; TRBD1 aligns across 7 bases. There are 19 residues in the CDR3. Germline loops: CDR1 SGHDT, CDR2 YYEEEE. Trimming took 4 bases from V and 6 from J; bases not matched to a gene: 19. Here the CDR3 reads CASSPAERQGRPGNSPLHF. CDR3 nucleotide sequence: TGTGCCAGCAGCCCGGCAGAAAGACAGGGACGTCCTGGTAATTCACCCCTCCACTTT.